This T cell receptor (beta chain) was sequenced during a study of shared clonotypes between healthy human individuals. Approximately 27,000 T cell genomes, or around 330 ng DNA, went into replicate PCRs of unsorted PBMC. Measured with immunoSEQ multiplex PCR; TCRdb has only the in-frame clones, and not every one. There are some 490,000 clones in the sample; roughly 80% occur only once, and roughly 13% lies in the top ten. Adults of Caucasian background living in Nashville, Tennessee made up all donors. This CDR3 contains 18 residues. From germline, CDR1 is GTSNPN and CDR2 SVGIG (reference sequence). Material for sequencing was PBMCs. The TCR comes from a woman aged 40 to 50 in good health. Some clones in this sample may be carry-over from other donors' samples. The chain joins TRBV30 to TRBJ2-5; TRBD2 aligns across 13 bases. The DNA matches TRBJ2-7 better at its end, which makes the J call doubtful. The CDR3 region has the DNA TGTGCCTGGAATGGTGGGAGACTAGCGGGAGGAGGCCGCTACGAGCAGTACTTC. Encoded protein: CAWNGGRLAGGGRYEQYF.